Shown below are 16 T cell receptor beta chains from a single sample sequenced in a study of cytomegalovirus exposure and HLA in healthy donors (dated by TCRdb to about 2017). The library was built by means of the immunoSEQ multiplex PCR assay. For the multiplex PCR, a mixture combining 60 forward primers for TCR Vbeta segments and 13 reverse primers for TCR Jbeta segments was used. This immuneACCESS table, as held by TCRdb, lists in-frame sequences with V and J called but not all clones. Of the missing ones, under half trace to an unresolved V gene in checked studies; the others have no known cause. The sample table lists about 130,000 clones, around four fifths of them with a count of one. Of the sample, 20% is held by the ten largest clones. Sequencing was carried out using PBMCs. Source of these receptors: a man younger than 35 in good health and CMV-seropositive.

The CDR3 sequence: CASSYATRETQYF. CDR3 coding DNA: TGTGCCAGCAGTTACGCGACTAGGGAGACCCAGTACTTC. V gene TRBV6-5 combines with J gene TRBJ2-5; D might be TRBD2 (6 bases). The CDR3 totals 13 residues. The V end was cut by 2 bases, the J end by 5 bases, with 9 bases between. Looked up from germline, CDR1 is MNHEY and CDR2 is SVGAGI.

The chain employs TRBV5-1 and TRBJ2-3; TRBD2 agrees at 8 bases. Trimming cost V 4 bases and J 0 bases; bases outside gene matches: 7. In germline, CDR1 is SGHRS, CDR2 YFSETQ. The CDR3 has 16 amino acids. CDR3 sequence: CASSGLAGTSTDTQYF. CDR3 nucleotide sequence: TGCGCCAGCAGCGGGTTAGCGGGGACTAGCACAGATACGCAGTATTTT.

J is TRBJ1-5 and V is TRBV6-1; 7 bases match TRBD1. Looked up from germline, CDR1 is MNHNS and CDR2 is SASEGT. The CDR3 is 14 residues long. The junction had 4 bases not matched to a gene; V was cut back by 2 bases and J by 6 bases. Here the CDR3 reads CASSENGQVQPQHF. In nucleotides, the CDR3 is TGTGCCAGCAGTGAAAACGGACAGGTTCAGCCCCAGCATTTT.

This rearrangement joins TRBV7-9 to TRBJ2-5; 11 bases are a match to TRBD2. CDR1 SEHNR and CDR2 FQNEAQ come from the germline V gene (reference sequence). The V segment lost 4 bases and the J segment 3 bases; nucleotides outside the gene matches: 10. This CDR3 contains 17 residues. DNA for the CDR3: TGTGCCAGCAGCTGGTTAGCGGGGGGGCCGGTTGAAGAGACCCAGTACTTC. Its protein is CASSWLAGGPVEETQYF.

This chain links TRBV19 with TRBJ1-1; D is perhaps TRBD1 (5 bases). With 1 base removed from V and 4 bases from J, the gap between germline ends came to 13 bases. Germline V lookup: CDR1 LNHDA, CDR2 SQIVND (reference sequence). This CDR3 has 15 residues. The CDR3 sequence: CASSIAWGGSTEAFF. In nucleotides, the CDR3 is TGTGCCAGTAGTATAGCATGGGGGGGGAGCACTGAAGCTTTCTTT.

This rearrangement joins TRBV19 to TRBJ2-1; 8 nucleotides align to TRBD2. With 7 bases clipped from V and 7 bases from J, the junction kept 12 bases outside the gene matches. This CDR3 spans 15 amino acids. The germline V gene encodes CDR1 LNHDA and CDR2 SQIVND (reference sequence). The chain's CDR3 is CASTPAAGGENEQFF. The CDR3 nucleotides read TGTGCCAGTACTCCAGCTGCGGGGGGCGAGAATGAGCAGTTCTTC.

V and J are TRBV7-6 and TRBJ2-2, with 10 bases lining up with TRBD1. Trimming took 5 bases from V and 7 from J; bases not matched to a gene: 13. The CDR3 has 17 amino acids. Germline V lookup: CDR1 SGHVS, CDR2 FNYEAQ. The CDR3 DNA follows: TGTGCCAGCAGCCTTTCGAGCCGGGACAGGGGTATCGGGGAGCTGTTTTTT. Its protein product is CASSLSSRDRGIGELFF.

The CDR3 DNA reads as TGTGCCAGCAGCGTAGCCGGCGCGGATGAGCAGTTCTTC. Its protein product is CASSVAGADEQFF. This chain uses TRBV9 with TRBJ2-1, with D unclear. The CDR3 covers 13 residues. Germline CDR1 is SGDLS and CDR2 is YYNGEE. The V end lost 0 bases, the J end lost 8 bases, and 9 bases lay between the germline ends.

This chain uses TRBV11-2 with TRBJ2-2, with D perhaps TRBD1 (5 bases). V gave up 1 base and J gave up 4 bases, with 10 bases separating them. The germline gives CDR1 SGHAT, CDR2 FQNNGV. This CDR3 comprises 15 residues. As DNA, the CDR3 is TGTGCCAGCAGCTTAGGCAGGGTCAGCACCGGGGAGCTGTTTTTT. Protein sequence: CASSLGRVSTGELFF.

V usage is TRBV7-9 and J usage is TRBJ2-5, with a weak D call TRBD2 (6 bases). The V gene lost 5 bases and the J gene lost 5 bases, with 18 bases spanning the gap. CDR1 and CDR2 (germline): SEHNR, FQNEAQ (reference sequence). The CDR3 spans 15 residues. The CDR3 nucleotides are TGTGCCAGCAGCCAACATGGAGGGGTTCGGGAGACCCAGTACTTC. This encodes CASSQHGGVRETQYF.

The rearrangement links TRBV6-5 to TRBJ1-5; the match to TRBD1 covers 8 bases. The CDR3 runs 13 residues. Trimming removed 4 bases from V and 8 bases from J; junction bases left unmatched: 4. The germline CDR1 and CDR2 sequences are MNHEY and SVGAGI. The CDR3 here is CASSFDRGKPQHF. The CDR3 DNA follows: TGTGCCAGCAGTTTTGACAGGGGAAAGCCCCAGCATTTT.

V usage is TRBV6-5 and J usage is TRBJ2-7; 7 nucleotides match TRBD1. Germline V lookup: CDR1 MNHEY, CDR2 SVGAGI. CDR3 length: 13 amino acids. The V gene end was trimmed by 7 bases and the J gene end by 5 bases; junction bases not matched to a gene: 8. For the CDR3, the DNA is TGTGCCAGCAAGCAGGGACAGAGGGACGAGCAGTACTTC. As protein: CASKQGQRDEQYF.

The rearrangement joins TRBV6-6 to TRBJ1-6; the match to TRBD1 covers 7 bases. The V and J ends lost 7 bases and 5 bases, in that order; junction bases with no gene match: 8. Germline CDR1 and CDR2: MNHNY and SVGAGI (reference sequence). The CDR3 consists of 15 residues. The CDR3 DNA reads TGTGCCAGCATTCTCGGACAGGCGGATAATTCACCCCTCCACTTT. This sequence encodes CASILGQADNSPLHF.

V gene TRBV19 combines with J gene TRBJ2-3; 10 nucleotides line up with TRBD2. The V gene's germline CDR1 is LNHDA and CDR2 SQIVND (reference sequence). V was clipped by 5 bases and J by 5 bases; unmatched bases: 10. The CDR3 totals 16 residues. The CDR3 DNA sequence: TGTGCCAGTAGTTCTCGACTAGCGGGTTTGGGAGATACGCAGTATTTT. Translation gives CASSSRLAGLGDTQYF.

The J gene is TRBJ2-7, the V gene TRBV7-2; D may be TRBD1 (5 bases). V was pared by 1 base and J by 1 base, with 14 bases between. The length of the CDR3 is 16 residues. The germline V gene has CDR1 SGHTA and CDR2 FQGNSA. The CDR3 sequence is CASSLVGAGLSYEQYF. CDR3 nucleotide sequence: TGTGCCAGCAGCTTAGTAGGGGCAGGCCTATCCTACGAGCAGTACTTC. The variable domain in full, completed from reference TRBV7-2 and TRBJ2-7, reads GAGVSQSPSNKVTEKGKDVELRCDPISGHTALYWYRQSLGQGLEFLIYFQGNSAPDKSGLPSDRFSAERTGGSVSTLTIQRTQQEDSAVYLCASSLVGAGLSYEQYFGPGTRLTVT.

This chain connects TRBV7-9 to TRBJ2-6; TRBD1 matches 7 bases. The ends lost 5 bases at V and 2 bases at J; junction bases unmatched: 12. The CDR3 length is 18 residues. Per germline, CDR1 SEHNR and CDR2 FQNEAQ (reference sequence). Here the CDR3 DNA reads TGTGCCAGCAGCACCACCGGGACAGACCATCCTGGGGCCAACGTCCTGACTTTC. Translated: CASSTTGTDHPGANVLTF.